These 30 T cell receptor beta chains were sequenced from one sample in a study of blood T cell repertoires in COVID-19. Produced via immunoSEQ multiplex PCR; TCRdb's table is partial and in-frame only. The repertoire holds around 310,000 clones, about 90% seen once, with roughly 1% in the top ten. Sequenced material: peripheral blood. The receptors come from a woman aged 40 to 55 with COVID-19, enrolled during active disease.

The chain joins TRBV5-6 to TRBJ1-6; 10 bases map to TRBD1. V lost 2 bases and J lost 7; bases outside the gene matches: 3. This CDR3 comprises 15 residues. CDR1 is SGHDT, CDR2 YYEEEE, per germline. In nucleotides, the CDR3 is TGTGCCAGCAGCTTCAGACAGGGGGCGAATTCACCCCTCCACTTT. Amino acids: CASSFRQGANSPLHF.

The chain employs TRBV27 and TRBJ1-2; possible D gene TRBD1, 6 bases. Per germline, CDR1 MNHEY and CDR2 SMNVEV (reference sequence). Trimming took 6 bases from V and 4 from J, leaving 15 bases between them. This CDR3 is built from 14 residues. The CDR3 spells CASSPQDRTYGYTF. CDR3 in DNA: TGTGCCAGCAGCCCACAAGACAGGACCTATGGCTACACCTTC.

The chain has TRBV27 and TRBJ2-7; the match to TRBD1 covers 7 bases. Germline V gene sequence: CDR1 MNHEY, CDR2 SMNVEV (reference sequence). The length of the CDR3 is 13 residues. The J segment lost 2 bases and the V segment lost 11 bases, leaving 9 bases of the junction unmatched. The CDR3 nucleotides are TGTGCCGTCAGGGACAGCCATCCCTACGAGCAGTACTTC. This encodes CAVRDSHPYEQYF.

The CDR3 here is CASREKSQPQHF. The CDR3 nucleotides read TGTGCCAGCAGAGAGAAGTCTCAGCCCCAGCATTTT. The gene calls are TRBV2 and TRBJ1-5; D unresolved. Germline CDR1 and CDR2: SNHLY and FYNNEI. This CDR3 is 12 amino acids long. Trimming shortened V by 6 bases and J by 6 bases, and 9 bases separated the two germline ends.

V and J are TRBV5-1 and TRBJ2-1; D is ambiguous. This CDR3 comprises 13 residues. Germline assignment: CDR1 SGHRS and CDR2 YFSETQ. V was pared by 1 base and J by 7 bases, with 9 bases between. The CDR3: CASSLTVVNEQFF. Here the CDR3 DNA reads TGCGCCAGCAGCTTGACGGTAGTGAATGAGCAGTTCTTC.

The DNA for the CDR3 is TGTGCCAGCAGTTTATGGTCGTGGACAGGGGGAAATTCACCCCTCCACTTT. Residues: CASSLWSWTGGNSPLHF. The gene calls are TRBV27 and TRBJ1-6; 10 positions agree with TRBD1. This CDR3 is built from 17 residues. The V gene's germline CDR1 is MNHEY and CDR2 SMNVEV (reference sequence). The J segment lost 7 bases and the V segment lost 1 base, leaving 7 bases of the junction unmatched.

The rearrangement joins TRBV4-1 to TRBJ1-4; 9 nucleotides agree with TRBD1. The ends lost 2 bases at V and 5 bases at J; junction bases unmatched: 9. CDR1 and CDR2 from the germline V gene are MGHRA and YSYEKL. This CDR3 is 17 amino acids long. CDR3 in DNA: TGCGCCAGCAGCCAATTTCACCGAGGACAGGGGAATGAAAAACTGTTTTTT. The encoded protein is CASSQFHRGQGNEKLFF.

CDR3 DNA: TGCAGCGTCGACCCCGTGGACAGTCAAGAGACCCAGTACTTC. This gives the protein CSVDPVDSQETQYF. V usage is TRBV29-1 and J usage is TRBJ2-5, with TRBD1 as a possible D gene (6 bases). The V and J ends lost 6 bases and 2 bases respectively, with 16 bases between them. The CDR3 totals 14 residues. Looked up from germline, CDR1 is SQVTM and CDR2 is ANQGSEA.

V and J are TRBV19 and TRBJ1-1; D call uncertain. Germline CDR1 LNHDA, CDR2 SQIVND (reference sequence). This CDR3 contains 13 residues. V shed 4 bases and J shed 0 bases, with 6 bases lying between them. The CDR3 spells CASSTRLNTEAFF. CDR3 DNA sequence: TGTGCCAGTAGTACTAGGTTGAACACTGAAGCTTTCTTT.

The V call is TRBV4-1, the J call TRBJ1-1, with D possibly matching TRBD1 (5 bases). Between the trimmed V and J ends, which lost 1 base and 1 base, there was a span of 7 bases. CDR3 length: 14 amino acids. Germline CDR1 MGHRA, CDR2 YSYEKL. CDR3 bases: TGCGCCAGCAGCCAAGGACAGTGGAACACTGAAGCTTTCTTT. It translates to CASSQGQWNTEAFF.

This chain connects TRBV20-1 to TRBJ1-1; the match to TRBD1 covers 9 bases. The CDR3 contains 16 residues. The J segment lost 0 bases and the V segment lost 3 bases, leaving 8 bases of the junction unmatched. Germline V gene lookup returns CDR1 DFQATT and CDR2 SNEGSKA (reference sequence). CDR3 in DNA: TGCAGTGCTAGTCTACAGGGGGCAGGGATGAACACTGAAGCTTTCTTT. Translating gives CSASLQGAGMNTEAFF.

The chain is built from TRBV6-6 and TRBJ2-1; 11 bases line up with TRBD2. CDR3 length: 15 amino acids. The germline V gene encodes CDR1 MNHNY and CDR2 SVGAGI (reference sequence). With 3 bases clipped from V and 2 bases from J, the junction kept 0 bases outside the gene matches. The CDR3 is CASSYSGRAYNEQFF. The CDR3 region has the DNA TGTGCCAGCAGTTATAGCGGGAGGGCCTACAATGAGCAGTTCTTC.

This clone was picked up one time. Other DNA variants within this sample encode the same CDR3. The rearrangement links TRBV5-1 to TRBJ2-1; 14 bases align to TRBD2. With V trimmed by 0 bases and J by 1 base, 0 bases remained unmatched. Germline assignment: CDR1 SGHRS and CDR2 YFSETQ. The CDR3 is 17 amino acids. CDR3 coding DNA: TGCGCCAGCAGCTTGGGACTAGCGGGAGGGTCCTACAATGAGCAGTTCTTC. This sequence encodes CASSLGLAGGSYNEQFF.

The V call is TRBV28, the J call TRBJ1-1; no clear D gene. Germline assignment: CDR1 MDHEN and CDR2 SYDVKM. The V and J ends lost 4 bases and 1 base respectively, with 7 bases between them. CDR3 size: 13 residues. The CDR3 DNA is TGTGCCAGCAGTTCCCCCCAGAACACTGAAGCTTTCTTT. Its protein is CASSSPQNTEAFF.

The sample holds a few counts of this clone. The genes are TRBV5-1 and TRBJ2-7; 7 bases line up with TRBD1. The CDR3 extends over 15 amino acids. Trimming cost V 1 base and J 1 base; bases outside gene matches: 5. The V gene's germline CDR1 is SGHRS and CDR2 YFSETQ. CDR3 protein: CASSLTGDPSYEQYF. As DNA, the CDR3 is TGCGCCAGCAGCTTGACAGGGGACCCTTCCTACGAGCAGTACTTC.

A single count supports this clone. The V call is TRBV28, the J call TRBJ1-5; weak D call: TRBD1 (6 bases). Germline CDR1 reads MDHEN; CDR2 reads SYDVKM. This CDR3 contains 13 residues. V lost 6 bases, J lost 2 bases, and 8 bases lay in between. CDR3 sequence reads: CASSWGRNQPQHF. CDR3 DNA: TGTGCCAGCAGCTGGGGGCGCAATCAGCCCCAGCATTTT.

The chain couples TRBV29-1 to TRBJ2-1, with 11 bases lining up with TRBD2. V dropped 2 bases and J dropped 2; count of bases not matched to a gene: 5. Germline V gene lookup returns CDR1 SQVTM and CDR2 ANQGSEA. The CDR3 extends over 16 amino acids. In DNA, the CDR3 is TGCAGCGTTGAATCCCCGGGACTAGCGGCCTACAATGAGCAGTTCTTC. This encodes CSVESPGLAAYNEQFF.

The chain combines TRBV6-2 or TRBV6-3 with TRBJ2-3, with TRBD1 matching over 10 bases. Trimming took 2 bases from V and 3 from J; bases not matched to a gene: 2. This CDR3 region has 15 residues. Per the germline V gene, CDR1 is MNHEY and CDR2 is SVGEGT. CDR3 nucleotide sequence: TGTGCCAGCAGTTACCAGGACAGGGGGACAGATACGCAGTATTTT. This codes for CASSYQDRGTDTQYF.

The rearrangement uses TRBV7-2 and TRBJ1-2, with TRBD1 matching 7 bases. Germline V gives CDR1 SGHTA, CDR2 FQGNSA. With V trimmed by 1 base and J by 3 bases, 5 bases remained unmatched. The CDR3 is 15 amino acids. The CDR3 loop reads CASSLVAGGDYGYTF. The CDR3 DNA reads TGTGCCAGCAGCTTAGTGGCAGGGGGTGACTATGGCTACACCTTC.

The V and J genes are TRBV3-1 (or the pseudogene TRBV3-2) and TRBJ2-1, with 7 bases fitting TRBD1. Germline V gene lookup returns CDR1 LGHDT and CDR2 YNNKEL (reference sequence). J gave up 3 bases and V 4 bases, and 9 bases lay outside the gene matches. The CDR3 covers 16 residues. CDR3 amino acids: CASSLSQGPFYNEQFF. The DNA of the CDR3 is TGTGCCAGCAGCCTGTCACAGGGGCCCTTCTACAATGAGCAGTTCTTC.

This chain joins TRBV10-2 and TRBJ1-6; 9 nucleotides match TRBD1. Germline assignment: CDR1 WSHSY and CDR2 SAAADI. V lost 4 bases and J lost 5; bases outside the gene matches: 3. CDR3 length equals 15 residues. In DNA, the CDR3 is TGCGCCAGCAGTGGAGGACAGGGGAATAATTCACCCCTCCACTTT. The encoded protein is CASSGGQGNNSPLHF.

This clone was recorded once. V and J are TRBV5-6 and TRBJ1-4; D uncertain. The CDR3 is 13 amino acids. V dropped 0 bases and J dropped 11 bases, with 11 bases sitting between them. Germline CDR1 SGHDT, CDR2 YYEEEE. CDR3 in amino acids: CASSLGSAMKLFF. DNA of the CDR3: TGTGCCAGCAGCTTGGGTTCCGCTATGAAACTGTTTTTT.

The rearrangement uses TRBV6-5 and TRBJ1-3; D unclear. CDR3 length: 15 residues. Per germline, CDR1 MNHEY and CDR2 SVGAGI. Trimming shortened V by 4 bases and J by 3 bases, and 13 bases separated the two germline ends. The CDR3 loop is CASSLGRHIGNTIYF. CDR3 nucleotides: TGTGCCAGCAGTTTGGGGAGACATATTGGAAACACCATATATTTT.

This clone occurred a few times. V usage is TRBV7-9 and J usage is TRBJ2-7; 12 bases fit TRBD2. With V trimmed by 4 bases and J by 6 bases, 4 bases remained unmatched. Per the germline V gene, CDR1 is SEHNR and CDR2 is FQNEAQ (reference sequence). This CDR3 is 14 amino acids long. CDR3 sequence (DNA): TGTGCCAGCAGCTCTAGCGGGGGGGCCACCGAGCAGTACTTC. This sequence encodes CASSSSGGATEQYF.

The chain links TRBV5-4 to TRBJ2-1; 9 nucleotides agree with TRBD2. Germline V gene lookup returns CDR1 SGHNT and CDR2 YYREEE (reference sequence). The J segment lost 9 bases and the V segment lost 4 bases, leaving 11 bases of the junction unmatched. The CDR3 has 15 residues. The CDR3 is CASSPVREGRGEQFF. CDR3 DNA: TGTGCCAGCAGCCCGGTGCGGGAGGGCCGGGGTGAGCAGTTCTTC.

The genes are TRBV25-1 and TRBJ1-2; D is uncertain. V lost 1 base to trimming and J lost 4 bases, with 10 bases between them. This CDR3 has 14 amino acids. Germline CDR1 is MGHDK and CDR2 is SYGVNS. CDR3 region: CASSEFGSLYGYTF. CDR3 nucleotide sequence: TGTGCCAGCAGTGAATTCGGGTCCCTCTATGGCTACACCTTC.

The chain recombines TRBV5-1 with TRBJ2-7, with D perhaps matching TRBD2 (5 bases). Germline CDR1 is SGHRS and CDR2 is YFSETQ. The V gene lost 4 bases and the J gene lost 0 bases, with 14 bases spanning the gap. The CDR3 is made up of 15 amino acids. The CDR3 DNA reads TGCGCCAGCAGCCGCGAGGGCAGGAGCTCCTACGAGCAGTACTTC. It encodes CASSREGRSSYEQYF.

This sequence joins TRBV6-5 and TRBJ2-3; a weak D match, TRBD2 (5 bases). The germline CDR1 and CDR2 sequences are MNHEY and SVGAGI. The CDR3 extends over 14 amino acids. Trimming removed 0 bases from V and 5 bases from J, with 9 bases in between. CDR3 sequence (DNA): TGTGCCAGCAGTTACTCGAGGGTAGGAGATACGCAGTATTTT. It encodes CASSYSRVGDTQYF.

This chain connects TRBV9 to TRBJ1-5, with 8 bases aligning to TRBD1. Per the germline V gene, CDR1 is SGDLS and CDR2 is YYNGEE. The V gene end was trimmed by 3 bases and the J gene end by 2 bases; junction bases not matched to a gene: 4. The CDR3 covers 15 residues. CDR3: CASSGPGQGNQPQHF. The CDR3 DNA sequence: TGTGCCAGCAGCGGACCGGGACAGGGCAATCAGCCCCAGCATTTT.

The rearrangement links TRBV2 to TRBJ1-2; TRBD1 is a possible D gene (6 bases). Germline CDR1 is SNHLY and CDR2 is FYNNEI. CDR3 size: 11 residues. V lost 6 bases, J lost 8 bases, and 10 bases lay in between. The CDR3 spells CASRGGGGYTF. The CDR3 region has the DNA TGTGCCAGCAGAGGGGGGGGAGGCTACACCTTC. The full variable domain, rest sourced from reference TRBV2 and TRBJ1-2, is EPEVTQTPSHQVTQMGQEVILRCVPISNHLYFYWYRQILGQKVEFLVSFYNNEISEKSEIFDDQFSVERPDGSNFTLKIRSTKLEDSAMYFCASRGGGGYTFGSGTRLTVV.